The 24 T cell receptor beta chains below were found in one sample sequenced in a study of T cells in Graves' hyperthyroidism and ophthalmopathy (dated by TCRdb to the late 2010s). Libraries were built with multiplex PCR. Sequenced using an Illumina HiSeq 2000. The TCR beta CDR3 regions were amplified from the RNA transcripts. The TCR CDR3 was subjected to a first round of RT-PCR using the HTBI primer set and the Qiagen OneStep RT-PCR kit. The raw public data were reprocessed by TCRdb itself: fastp quality trimming at Q25, MiXCR clonotype calling, in-frame beta chains only. Each CDR3 protein gets just one entry, which takes the most common genes and DNA from the rows behind it. The sample includes under 350,000 distinct CDR3 sequences, with about an eighth observed a single time. The biggest ten clones account for 6.5% to 10% of the sample. Material: blood. These receptors came from a young woman with Graves' hyperthyroidism that later progressed to Graves' ophthalmopathy.

This clonotype occurred many times. This chain uses TRBV27 with TRBJ2-7; 7 positions agree with TRBD1. Germline V lookup: CDR1 MNHEY, CDR2 SMNVEV (reference sequence). This CDR3 is built from 15 residues. The V gene end was trimmed by 2 bases and the J gene end by 2 bases; junction bases not matched to a gene: 6. Here the CDR3 DNA reads TGTGCCAGCAGTTTACTTACAGGGGCCACCTACGAGCAGTACTTC. Its translation is CASSLLTGATYEQYF.

This clonotype has ten or more counts. The CDR3 sequence is CASSPLLGGPLNTEAFF. The CDR3 DNA follows: TGTGCCAGCAGTCCTCTATTGGGAGGCCCATTGAACACTGAAGCTTTCTTT. The rearrangement uses TRBV28 and TRBJ1-1; no clear D. The CDR3 sequence is 17 residues long. Trimming cost V 5 bases and J 0 bases, with 19 bases left between them. From germline, CDR1 is MDHEN and CDR2 SYDVKM.

There are many counts of this clonotype. This chain connects TRBV12-3 or TRBV12-4 to TRBJ1-1; tentatively, D is TRBD1 (5 bases). Deletions cut 0 bases from V and 4 bases from J, with 12 bases between. This CDR3 has 15 residues. The CDR3 nucleotides read TGTGCCAGCAGTTTAGCGCCAGGGCAGGGCACTGAAGCTTTCTTT. It yields the protein CASSLAPGQGTEAFF.

The chain joins TRBV25-1 to TRBJ2-1, with no clear D. The J call may be in error: the DNA end matches TRBJ2-7 better. CDR1 is MGHDK, CDR2 SYGVNS, per germline. This CDR3 has 17 amino acids. The CDR3 DNA is TGTGCCAGCAGTGATCTCTGCCTTCAGCTACCATACAATGAGCAGTACTTC. It is translated as CASSDLCLQLPYNEQYF.

In this sample, this clonotype turned up many times. The rearrangement joins TRBV5-1 to TRBJ2-1; 7 positions agree with TRBD1. The CDR3 extends over 14 amino acids. The V and J ends lost 2 bases and 4 bases, in that order; junction bases with no gene match: 3. Germline CDR1 SGHRS, CDR2 YFSETQ. The chain's CDR3 is CASSFGQAYNEQFF. The DNA of the CDR3 is TGCGCCAGCAGCTTCGGACAGGCTTACAATGAGCAGTTCTTC.

On this clonotype: A much larger clone differs from this one at a single base, so this may be a read error. The chain uses TRBV6-2 or TRBV6-3 and TRBJ2-5; a weak D match, TRBD1 (6 bases). Germline loops: CDR1 MNHEY, CDR2 SVGEGT. This CDR3 spans 15 amino acids. The V end was cut by 1 base, the J end by 5 bases, with 14 bases between. CDR3 region: CASSYFRAGDETQYF. CDR3 sequence (DNA): TGTGCCAGCAGTTACTTCCGGGCAGGGGACGAGACCCAGTACTTC.

This clonotype was seen ten or more times. The rearrangement links TRBV5-1 to TRBJ2-3, with 10 bases matching TRBD2. After removal of 0 bases from V and 1 base from J, the junction contained 2 bases not matched to a gene. Germline loops: CDR1 SGHRS, CDR2 YFSETQ. CDR3 length equals 16 residues. This chain's CDR3 is CASSLGGTSGTDTQYF. The CDR3 DNA reads TGCGCCAGCAGCTTGGGTGGGACTAGCGGCACAGATACGCAGTATTTT.

This clonotype has just a few counts. This chain joins TRBV15 and TRBJ2-7, with a tentative D call TRBD1 (5 bases). Trimming stripped 5 bases from V and 7 bases from J, with 15 bases between. CDR1 and CDR2 (germline): LNHNV, YYDKDF (reference sequence). This CDR3 spans 13 amino acids. The DNA of the CDR3 is TGTGCCACCAGCGGGGCGCGTTTGGGGGAGCAGTACTTC. Encoded protein: CATSGARLGEQYF.

This clonotype was detected ten times or more. The V and J genes are TRBV20-1 and TRBJ2-3; TRBD2 is a possible D gene (5 bases). The V gene's germline CDR1 is DFQATT and CDR2 SNEGSKA (reference sequence). The CDR3 has 16 residues. The V gene lost 0 bases and the J gene lost 2 bases, with 15 bases spanning the gap. The CDR3 coding sequence is TGCAGTGCTAGAGATTATAGCCGGGGTTCCACAGATACGCAGTATTTT. It yields the protein CSARDYSRGSTDTQYF.

This clonotype appeared many times. The chain is built from TRBV5-1 and TRBJ2-7; D is uncertain. Between the trimmed V and J ends, which lost 4 bases and 0 bases, there was a span of 17 bases. The CDR3 has 16 amino acids. Germline V gene data show CDR1 as SGHRS and CDR2 as YFSETQ. The DNA of the CDR3 is TGCGCCAGCAGCCCTAATCCGGAGAGCAACTCCTACGAGCAGTACTTC. It codes for CASSPNPESNSYEQYF.

At least ten counts were recorded for this clonotype. The CDR3 sequence is CASSPGTSGRRGTQYF. The DNA for the CDR3 is TGTGCCAGCAGCCCTGGGACTAGCGGGAGGAGGGGTACGCAGTATTTT. The chain employs TRBV7-2 and TRBJ2-3; 15 bases match TRBD2. J gave up 8 bases and V 5 bases, and 8 bases lay outside the gene matches. This CDR3 spans 16 amino acids. Germline CDR1 and CDR2: SGHTA and FQGNSA.

In this sample, this clonotype turned up a few times. Since no conserved phenylalanine or tryptophan closes the CDR3, a read error is the likely cause. The chain links TRBV5-1 to TRBJ1-1; a possible D gene is TRBD1 (5 bases). Germline V lookup: CDR1 SGHRS, CDR2 YFSETQ. Trimming took 4 bases from V and 0 from J, leaving 13 bases between them. This CDR3 region has 15 residues. CDR3 in amino acids: CASSGGEGMNTEAFL. The CDR3 nucleotides are TGCGCCAGCAGCGGGGGAGAGGGCATGAACACTGAAGCTTTCCTT.

This clonotype was detected ten times or more. This chain uses TRBV18 with TRBJ2-2; a possible D gene is TRBD1 (5 bases). Trimming cost V 4 bases and J 6 bases, with 15 bases left between them. This CDR3 comprises 15 residues. Germline V gives CDR1 KGHSH, CDR2 LQKENI. CDR3 residues: CASSRSTQGSGELFF. Written as DNA, the CDR3 is TGTGCCAGCTCACGCTCGACGCAGGGTTCCGGGGAGCTGTTTTTT.

This clonotype was seen at least ten times. This chain links TRBV13 with TRBJ2-7; D gene uncertain. The V gene lost 5 bases and the J gene lost 4 bases, with 15 bases spanning the gap. This CDR3 has 14 amino acids. Looked up from germline, CDR1 is PRHDT and CDR2 is FYEKMQ (reference sequence). The CDR3 sequence is CASSAEDEQYEQYF. CDR3 bases: TGTGCCAGCAGCGCCGAGGACGAGCAGTACGAGCAGTACTTC.

This clonotype appeared many times. The chain has TRBV20-1 and TRBJ2-1, with 13 bases fitting TRBD2. Germline values: CDR1 DFQATT, CDR2 SNEGSKA (reference sequence). J gave up 5 bases and V 5 bases, and 3 bases lay outside the gene matches. The CDR3 contains 14 residues. The CDR3 reads CSARGTSGNNEQFF. Here the CDR3 DNA reads TGCAGTGCTCGCGGGACTAGCGGGAACAATGAGCAGTTCTTC.

In this sample, this clonotype turned up many times. The genes are TRBV28 and TRBJ2-7; weak D call: TRBD1 (5 bases). V was cut by 2 bases and J by 9 bases, with 11 bases left in between. This CDR3 is built from 12 residues. Looked up from germline, CDR1 is MDHEN and CDR2 is SYDVKM. As DNA, the CDR3 is TGTGCCAGCAGTTTAGGTCAGGGCGGGCAGTACTTC. Its protein product is CASSLGQGGQYF.

This clonotype was detected only a few times. The J gene is TRBJ2-1, the V gene TRBV5-6; D might be TRBD2 (5 bases). V was shortened by 1 base and J by 6 bases, with 11 bases between the two germline ends. Germline V gene lookup returns CDR1 SGHDT and CDR2 YYEEEE. The CDR3 totals 14 residues. The CDR3 sequence: CASSLWLAFNEQFF. For the CDR3, the DNA is TGTGCCAGCAGCTTGTGGCTAGCTTTCAATGAGCAGTTCTTC.

The chain links TRBV20-1 to TRBJ1-2; D ambiguous. V dropped 0 bases and J dropped 5 bases, with 28 bases sitting between them. Germline loops: CDR1 DFQATT, CDR2 SNEGSKA (reference sequence). The length of the CDR3 is 19 residues. The CDR3 DNA reads TGCAGTGCTAGAGAAATCTCTCATAGTCCCGTATGGGTGGGATATGGCTACACCTTC. This translates into CSAREISHSPVWVGYGYTF.

This clonotype was observed a handful of times. This sequence joins TRBV4-3 and TRBJ1-2; D remains unclear. V was cut by 0 bases and J by 4 bases, with 9 bases left in between. CDR3 length equals 14 residues. CDR1 and CDR2 (germline): LGHNA, YSLEER. The CDR3 sequence is CASSQDAAGYGYTF. The CDR3 DNA reads TGCGCCAGCAGCCAAGATGCGGCTGGCTATGGCTACACCTTC.

This clonotype has a count of ten or more. The CDR3 loop reads CASSLIGDTGELFF. CDR3 DNA sequence: TGTGCCAGCAGCTTGATCGGAGACACCGGGGAGCTGTTTTTT. V usage is TRBV11-3 and J usage is TRBJ2-2; D is unclear. Germline V CDR1 and CDR2: SGHNT, YENEEA. CDR3 length: 14 amino acids. V lost 3 bases to trimming and J lost 3 bases, with 8 bases between them.

This clonotype was seen a few times. This chain uses TRBV4-3 with TRBJ2-4, with D possibly matching TRBD1 (6 bases). The V and J ends lost 6 bases and 0 bases respectively, with 12 bases between them. Looked up from germline, CDR1 is LGHNA and CDR2 is YSLEER. The CDR3 is made up of 15 amino acids. CDR3 DNA sequence: TGCGCCAGCAGACTTCCAGGGGAAGCCAAAAACATTCAGTACTTC. This encodes CASRLPGEAKNIQYF.

This clonotype was recorded at least ten times. V and J are TRBV4-1 and TRBJ2-7; 11 bases agree with TRBD1. The germline CDR1 and CDR2 sequences are MGHRA and YSYEKL. The CDR3 sequence is 19 residues long. J gave up 4 bases and V 4 bases, and 18 bases lay outside the gene matches. CDR3 DNA: TGCGCCAGCAGCCTGGCGTTGGGACAGGGGGGGCGTCATGTGTACGAGCAGTACTTC. Translation gives CASSLALGQGGRHVYEQYF.

The table lists this clonotype with many counts. The rearrangement joins TRBV4-1 to TRBJ1-2; D gene ambiguous. Germline V lookup: CDR1 MGHRA, CDR2 YSYEKL. The CDR3 runs 16 residues. The V end was cut by 1 base, the J end by 0 bases, with 12 bases between. CDR3 sequence: CASSQGGSLTNYGYTF. CDR3 DNA: TGCGCCAGCAGCCAAGGAGGCTCTCTTACTAACTATGGCTACACCTTC.

This clonotype was seen at least ten times. The V and J genes are TRBV3-1 and TRBJ2-7; D not certain. The CDR3 has 14 amino acids. Germline CDR1 LGHDT, CDR2 YNNKEL (reference sequence). Trimming shortened V by 2 bases and J by 2 bases, and 10 bases separated the two germline ends. In nucleotides, the CDR3 is TGTGCCAGCAGCCAATCGGACGGTGCCTACGAGCAGTACTTC. It specifies CASSQSDGAYEQYF.